These 16 T cell receptor beta chains share one sample of origin, sequenced in a study of blood T cell repertoires in COVID-19. The assay was immunoSEQ multiplex PCR, and TCRdb's table has in-frame clones only and misses some. Of fewer than 130,000 clones in the sample, around 80% were seen once. Sequences were obtained from peripheral blood. These receptors came from a man in his sixties or seventies with active or convalescent COVID-19.

V usage is TRBV2 and J usage is TRBJ1-1; no clear D gene. The CDR3 runs 13 residues. Trimming pared 2 bases from V and 11 bases from J, leaving 15 bases between. CDR1 is SNHLY, CDR2 FYNNEI, per germline. CDR3 in DNA: TGTGCCAGCAGTGAAACTGATCTCGGAGGGGCTTTCTTT. Residues: CASSETDLGGAFF.

The chain couples TRBV5-4 to TRBJ2-3; 7 nucleotides align to TRBD2. Trimming at V came to 9 bases and at J to 0 bases, leaving 7 bases not matched to a gene. Germline CDR1 and CDR2: SGHNT and YYREEE (reference sequence). There are 14 residues in the CDR3. CDR3 in amino acids: CAIRGTTSTDTQYF. The DNA for the CDR3 is TGTGCCATACGAGGGACTACTAGCACAGATACGCAGTATTTT.

The chain recombines TRBV7-8 with TRBJ2-5, with TRBD1 matching 11 bases. CDR1 is SGHVS and CDR2 is FQNEAQ in the germline V gene. The CDR3 has 16 amino acids. With 0 bases clipped from V and 4 bases from J, the junction kept 4 bases outside the gene matches. The CDR3 region is CASSLARTGGGETQYF. The CDR3 nucleotides read TGTGCCAGCAGCTTAGCGAGGACAGGGGGCGGAGAGACCCAGTACTTC.

The chain combines TRBV10-3 with TRBJ2-5; 16 bases fit TRBD2. The CDR3 sequence is 16 residues long. V was clipped by 2 bases and J by 3 bases; unmatched bases: 0. CDR1 is ENHRY and CDR2 is SYGVKD in the germline V gene. CDR3 loop: CAISEGTSGREETQYF. In nucleotides, the CDR3 is TGTGCCATCAGTGAGGGGACTAGCGGGAGGGAAGAGACCCAGTACTTC.

V is TRBV6-1 and J is TRBJ2-3; 12 bases are a match to TRBD1. The length of the CDR3 is 16 residues. Germline V gives CDR1 MNHNS, CDR2 SASEGT. J lost 4 bases, V lost 3 bases, and 5 bases had no gene match. In DNA, the CDR3 is TGTGCCAGCAGTGATTTGGGACAGGGGGCGGCAGATACGCAGTATTTT. This translates into CASSDLGQGAADTQYF.

The rearrangement uses TRBV7-2 and TRBJ2-7; no reliable D call. V was cut by 0 bases and J by 0 bases, with 9 bases left in between. The CDR3 loop spans 15 amino acids. The germline CDR1 and CDR2 sequences are SGHTA and FQGNSA. CDR3 in amino acids: CASSLASQNSYEQYF. The CDR3 coding sequence is TGTGCCAGCAGCTTAGCCTCGCAGAACTCCTACGAGCAGTACTTC. Full variable domain (missing parts from reference TRBV7-2 and TRBJ2-7): GAGVSQSPSNKVTEKGKDVELRCDPISGHTALYWYRQSLGQGLEFLIYFQGNSAPDKSGLPSDRFSAERTGGSVSTLTIQRTQQEDSAVYLCASSLASQNSYEQYFGPGTRLTVT.

The J gene is TRBJ2-7, the V gene TRBV28, with D hard to call. Trimming shortened V by 7 bases and J by 2 bases, and 15 bases separated the two germline ends. This CDR3 contains 14 residues. CDR1 is MDHEN, CDR2 SYDVKM, per germline. The CDR3 DNA sequence: TGTGCCAGCAATGTGTTCGAGACACCCTACGAGCAGTACTTC. Its translation: CASNVFETPYEQYF.

This chain joins TRBV27 and TRBJ2-5, with D perhaps TRBD1 (6 bases). In germline, CDR1 is MNHEY, CDR2 SMNVEV (reference sequence). The CDR3 has 14 residues. V lost 5 bases and J lost 0, with 10 bases in between. The CDR3 bases are TGTGCCAGCAGTAAACAGGGTTACCAAGAGACCCAGTACTTC. Translated: CASSKQGYQETQYF.

The chain is built from TRBV3-1 (or the pseudogene TRBV3-2) and TRBJ1-1; no firm D call. Germline V gene sequence: CDR1 LGHDT, CDR2 YNNKEL (reference sequence). The CDR3 covers 13 residues. Trimming took off 0 bases at V and 7 bases at J, with 9 bases between the two ends. CDR3 region: CASSQDAGFEAFF. In DNA form, the CDR3 reads TGTGCCAGCAGCCAAGATGCGGGATTTGAAGCTTTCTTT.

This rearrangement joins TRBV7-3 to TRBJ2-1, with TRBD2 matching 12 bases. The CDR3 sequence is 16 residues long. Germline assignment: CDR1 SGHTA and CDR2 FQGTGA. V was pared by 5 bases and J by 10 bases, with 12 bases of the junction left unmatched. This CDR3 is CASSRRGRLAGEEQFF. The CDR3 DNA reads as TGTGCCAGCAGCCGAAGGGGGCGACTAGCGGGAGAAGAGCAGTTCTTC.

This chain connects TRBV5-1 to TRBJ1-4, with 8 nucleotides matching TRBD1. Germline V gene lookup returns CDR1 SGHRS and CDR2 YFSETQ. V shed 4 bases and J 0 bases; nucleotides not matched to a gene: 8. This CDR3 spans 17 amino acids. DNA for the CDR3: TGCGCCAGCAGCAGAGTCCCGGGACAGGCAACTAATGAAAAACTGTTTTTT. Its protein is CASSRVPGQATNEKLFF.

This rearrangement joins TRBV6-5 to TRBJ1-5; 8 nucleotides agree with TRBD1. V trimming: 7 bases; J trimming: 0 bases; junction bases outside the gene matches: 5. CDR1 is MNHEY, CDR2 SVGAGI, per germline. The CDR3 covers 15 residues. In DNA form, the CDR3 reads TGTGCCAGCAAGCCAGGGGGCCATAGCAATCAGCCCCAGCATTTT. Residues: CASKPGGHSNQPQHF.

The chain recombines TRBV13 with TRBJ1-4; D might be TRBD1 (5 bases). Germline V gene sequence: CDR1 PRHDT, CDR2 FYEKMQ (reference sequence). Trimming pared 3 bases from V and 8 bases from J, leaving 16 bases between. The CDR3 has 15 residues. The CDR3 sequence is CASSLGRAAGEKLFF. The CDR3, as DNA: TGTGCCAGCAGCTTGGGCAGGGCCGCCGGCGAAAAACTGTTTTTT.

V gene TRBV18 combines with J gene TRBJ1-4; no definite D call. Germline lookup yields CDR1 KGHSH and CDR2 LQKENI. Trimming left V 0 bases short and J 5 bases short, with 7 bases between. The CDR3 has 14 amino acids. The CDR3 DNA reads as TGTGCCAGCTCACCACCTGGGAGAAATGAAAAACTGTTTTTT. Its protein product is CASSPPGRNEKLFF.

This clone has a handful of counts. This chain joins TRBV2 and TRBJ2-7; perhaps TRBD2 as D (6 bases). The CDR3 consists of 17 residues. The germline V and J ends were trimmed by 1 base and 0 bases, with 16 bases remaining between them. Germline values: CDR1 SNHLY, CDR2 FYNNEI. The CDR3 here is CASSEGWRDRYSYEQYF. In DNA form, the CDR3 reads TGTGCCAGCAGTGAAGGATGGCGGGACCGATACTCCTACGAGCAGTACTTC.

J is TRBJ2-5 and V is TRBV5-6, with 11 bases fitting TRBD2. This CDR3 has 15 residues. Germline lookup yields CDR1 SGHDT and CDR2 YYEEEE. The V segment lost 2 bases and the J segment 5 bases; nucleotides outside the gene matches: 5. DNA of the CDR3: TGTGCCAGCAGCTTTCGGTTAGCGGGAGGGGAGACCCAGTACTTC. This gives the protein CASSFRLAGGETQYF.